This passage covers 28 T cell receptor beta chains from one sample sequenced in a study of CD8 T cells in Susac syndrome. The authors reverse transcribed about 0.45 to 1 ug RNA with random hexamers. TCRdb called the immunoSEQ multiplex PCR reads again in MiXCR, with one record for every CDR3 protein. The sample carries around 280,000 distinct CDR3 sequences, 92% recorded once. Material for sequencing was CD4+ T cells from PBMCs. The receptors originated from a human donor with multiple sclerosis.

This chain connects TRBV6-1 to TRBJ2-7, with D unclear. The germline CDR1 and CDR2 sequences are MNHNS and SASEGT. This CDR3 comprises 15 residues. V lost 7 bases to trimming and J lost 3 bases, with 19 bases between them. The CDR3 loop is CASTHLTGKVYEQYF. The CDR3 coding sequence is TGTGCCAGCACCCATCTTACGGGTAAAGTCTACGAGCAGTACTTC.

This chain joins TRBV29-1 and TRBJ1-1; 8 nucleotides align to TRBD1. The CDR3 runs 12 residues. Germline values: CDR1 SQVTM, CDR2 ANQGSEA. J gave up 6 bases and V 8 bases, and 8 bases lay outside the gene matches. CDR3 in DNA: TGCAGCATACATCAGGGGGCTTCTGAAGCTTTCTTT. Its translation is CSIHQGASEAFF.

CDR3 in amino acids: CSASGTDNEQFF. CDR3 in DNA: TGCAGTGCTAGCGGAACCGACAATGAGCAGTTCTTC. The rearrangement links TRBV20-1 to TRBJ2-1; D gene uncertain. This CDR3 spans 12 amino acids. Trimming stripped 3 bases from V and 5 bases from J, with 8 bases between. Looked up from germline, CDR1 is DFQATT and CDR2 is SNEGSKA (reference sequence).

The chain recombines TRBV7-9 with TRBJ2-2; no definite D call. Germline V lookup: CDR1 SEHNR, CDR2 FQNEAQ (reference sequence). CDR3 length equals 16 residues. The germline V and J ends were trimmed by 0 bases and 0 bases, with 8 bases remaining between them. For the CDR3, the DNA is TGTGCCAGCAGCTTAGCGGAGTCAGCGAACACCGGGGAGCTGTTTTTT. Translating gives CASSLAESANTGELFF.

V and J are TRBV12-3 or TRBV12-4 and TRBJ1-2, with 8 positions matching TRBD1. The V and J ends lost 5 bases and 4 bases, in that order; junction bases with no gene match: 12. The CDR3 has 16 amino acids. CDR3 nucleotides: TGTGCCAGCAGTATTAGGGGACAACAGGGGGTCTATGGCTACACCTTC. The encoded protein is CASSIRGQQGVYGYTF.

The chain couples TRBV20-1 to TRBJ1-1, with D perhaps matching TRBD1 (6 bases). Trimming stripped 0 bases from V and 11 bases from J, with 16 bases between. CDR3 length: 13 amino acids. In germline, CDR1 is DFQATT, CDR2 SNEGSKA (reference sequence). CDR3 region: CSARDPDKRGAFF. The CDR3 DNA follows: TGCAGTGCTAGAGATCCGGACAAAAGGGGGGCTTTCTTT.

The chain's CDR3 is CASSYQGDQPQHF. The CDR3 bases are TGTGCCAGCAGTTATCAGGGAGATCAGCCCCAGCATTTT. This chain connects TRBV27 to TRBJ1-5; maybe TRBD1 (5 bases). V was shortened by 4 bases and J by 5 bases, with 9 bases between the two germline ends. This CDR3 has 13 amino acids. Germline-derived CDR1 and CDR2 are MNHEY and SMNVEV (reference sequence).

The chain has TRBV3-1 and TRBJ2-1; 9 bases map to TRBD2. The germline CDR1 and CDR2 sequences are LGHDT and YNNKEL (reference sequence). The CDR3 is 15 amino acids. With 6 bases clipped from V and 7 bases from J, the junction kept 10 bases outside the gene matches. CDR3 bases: TGTGCCAGCAGTCAGGCCAGCGGGGGGCCAAATGAGCAGTTCTTC. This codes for CASSQASGGPNEQFF.

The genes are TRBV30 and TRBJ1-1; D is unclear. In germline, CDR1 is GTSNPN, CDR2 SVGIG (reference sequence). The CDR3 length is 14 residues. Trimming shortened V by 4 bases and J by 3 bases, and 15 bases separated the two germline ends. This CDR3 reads CAWNIGPSDTEAFF. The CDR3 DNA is TGTGCCTGGAATATCGGGCCCTCCGACACTGAAGCTTTCTTT.

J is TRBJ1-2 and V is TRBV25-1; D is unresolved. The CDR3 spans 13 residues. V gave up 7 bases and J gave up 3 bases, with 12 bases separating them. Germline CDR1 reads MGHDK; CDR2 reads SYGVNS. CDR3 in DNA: TGTGCCAGCACTCGAAAAAGGTACTATGGCTACACCTTC. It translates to CASTRKRYYGYTF.

In DNA form, the CDR3 reads TGTGCCAGTAGTATAACCGAGCGGGAGTTTGGCAATGAGCAGTTCTTC. Its protein product is CASSITEREFGNEQFF. The chain employs TRBV19 and TRBJ2-1, with 8 bases lining up with TRBD2. The CDR3 runs to 16 residues. V lost 2 bases and J lost 6; bases outside the gene matches: 9. Per germline, CDR1 LNHDA and CDR2 SQIVND (reference sequence).

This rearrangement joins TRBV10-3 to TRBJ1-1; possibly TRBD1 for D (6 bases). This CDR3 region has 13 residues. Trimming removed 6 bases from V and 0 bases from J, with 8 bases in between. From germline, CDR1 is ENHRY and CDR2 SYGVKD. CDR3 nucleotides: TGTGCCATCAGCCGGGACATGAACACTGAAGCTTTCTTT. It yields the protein CAISRDMNTEAFF.

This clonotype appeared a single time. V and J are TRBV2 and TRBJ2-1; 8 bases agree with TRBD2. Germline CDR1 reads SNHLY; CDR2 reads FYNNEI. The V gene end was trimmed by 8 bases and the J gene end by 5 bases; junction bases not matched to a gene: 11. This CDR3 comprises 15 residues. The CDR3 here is CASQSGTRTDNEQFF. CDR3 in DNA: TGTGCCAGCCAGTCCGGGACTAGAACCGACAATGAGCAGTTCTTC.

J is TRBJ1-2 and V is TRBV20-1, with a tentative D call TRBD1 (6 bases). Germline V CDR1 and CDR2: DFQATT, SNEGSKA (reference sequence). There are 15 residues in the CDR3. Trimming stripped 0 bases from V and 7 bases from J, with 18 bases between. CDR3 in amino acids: CSARDSDPIGGGYTF. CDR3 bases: TGCAGTGCTAGAGACTCTGACCCTATAGGGGGTGGCTACACCTTC.

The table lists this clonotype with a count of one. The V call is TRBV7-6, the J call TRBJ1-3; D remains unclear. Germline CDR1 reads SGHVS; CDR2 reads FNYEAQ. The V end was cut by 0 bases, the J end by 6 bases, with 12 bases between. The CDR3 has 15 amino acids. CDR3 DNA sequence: TGTGCCAGCAGCTTAGCTTTTTTGGACGCAAACACCATATATTTT. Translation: CASSLAFLDANTIYF.

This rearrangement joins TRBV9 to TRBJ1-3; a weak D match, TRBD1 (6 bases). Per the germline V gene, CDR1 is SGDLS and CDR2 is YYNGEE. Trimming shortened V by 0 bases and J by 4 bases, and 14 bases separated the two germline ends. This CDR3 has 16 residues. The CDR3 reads CASSVGRGAGGNTIYF. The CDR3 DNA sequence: TGTGCCAGCAGCGTAGGTCGGGGGGCGGGAGGAAACACCATATATTTT.

The DNA for the CDR3 is TGTGCCAGCAGTCCCCCCACTAGCGGGGGGTTAAACAATGAGCAGTTCTTC. Residues: CASSPPTSGGLNNEQFF. This chain joins TRBV27 and TRBJ2-1; 12 bases map to TRBD2. CDR3 length: 17 residues. The germline gives CDR1 MNHEY, CDR2 SMNVEV (reference sequence). The junction had 10 bases not matched to a gene; V was cut back by 5 bases and J by 5 bases.

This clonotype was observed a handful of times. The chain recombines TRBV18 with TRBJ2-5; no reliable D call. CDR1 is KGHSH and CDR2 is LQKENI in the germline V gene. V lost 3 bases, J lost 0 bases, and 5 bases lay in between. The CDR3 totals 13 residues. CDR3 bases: TGTGCCAGCTCACCTCGGGACCAAGAGACCCAGTACTTC. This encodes CASSPRDQETQYF.

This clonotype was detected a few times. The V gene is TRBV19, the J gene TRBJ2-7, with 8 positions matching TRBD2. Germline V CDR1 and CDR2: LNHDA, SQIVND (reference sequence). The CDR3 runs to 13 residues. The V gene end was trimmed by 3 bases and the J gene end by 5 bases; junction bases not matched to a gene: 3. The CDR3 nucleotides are TGTGCCAGTAGTATGGCGGGGGGAGACGAGCAGTACTTC. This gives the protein CASSMAGGDEQYF.

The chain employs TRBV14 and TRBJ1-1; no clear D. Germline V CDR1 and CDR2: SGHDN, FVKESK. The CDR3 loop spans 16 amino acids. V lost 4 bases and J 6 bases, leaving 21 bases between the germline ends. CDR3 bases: TGTGCCAGCAGCCCCTGGGGTGGGATTCCGATCGCTGAAGCTTTCTTT. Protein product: CASSPWGGIPIAEAFF.

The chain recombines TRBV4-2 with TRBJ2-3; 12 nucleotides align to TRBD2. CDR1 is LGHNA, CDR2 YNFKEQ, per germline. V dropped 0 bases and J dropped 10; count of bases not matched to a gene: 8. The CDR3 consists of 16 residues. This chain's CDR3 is CASSQEASGGAQAQYF. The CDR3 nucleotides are TGTGCCAGCAGCCAAGAGGCTAGCGGGGGGGCCCAAGCGCAGTATTTT.

The CDR3 reads CASSLRIDTQYF. CDR3 DNA sequence: TGTGCCAGCAGCTTAAGGATAGATACGCAGTATTTT. The genes are TRBV7-8 and TRBJ2-3; D call uncertain. In germline, CDR1 is SGHVS, CDR2 FQNEAQ. The CDR3 is 12 residues long. Trimming left V 2 bases short and J 5 bases short, with 5 bases between.

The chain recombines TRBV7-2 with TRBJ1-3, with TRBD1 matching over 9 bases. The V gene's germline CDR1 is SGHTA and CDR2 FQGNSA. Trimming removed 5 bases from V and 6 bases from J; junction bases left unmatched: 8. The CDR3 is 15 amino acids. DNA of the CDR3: TGTGCCAGCAGCACACGGACAGGGGAGCCAAACACCATATATTTT. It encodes CASSTRTGEPNTIYF.

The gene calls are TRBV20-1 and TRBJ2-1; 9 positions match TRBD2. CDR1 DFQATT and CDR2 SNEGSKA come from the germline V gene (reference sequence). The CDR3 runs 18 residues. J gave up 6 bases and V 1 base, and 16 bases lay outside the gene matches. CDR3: CSARGAPGGGVHRNEQFF. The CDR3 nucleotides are TGCAGTGCTAGAGGGGCCCCGGGCGGGGGGGTTCACCGCAATGAGCAGTTCTTC.

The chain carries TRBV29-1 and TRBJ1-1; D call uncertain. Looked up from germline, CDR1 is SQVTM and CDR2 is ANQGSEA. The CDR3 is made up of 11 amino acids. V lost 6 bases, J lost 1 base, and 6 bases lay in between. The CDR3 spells CSVSGNTEAFF. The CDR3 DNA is TGCAGCGTCTCAGGGAACACTGAAGCTTTCTTT.

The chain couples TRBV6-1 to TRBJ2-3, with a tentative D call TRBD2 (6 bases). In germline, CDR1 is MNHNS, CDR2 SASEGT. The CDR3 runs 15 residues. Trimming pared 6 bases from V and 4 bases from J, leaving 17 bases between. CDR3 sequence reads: CASRRRRGVPDTQYF. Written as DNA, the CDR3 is TGTGCCAGCAGGAGGAGGCGGGGAGTGCCAGATACGCAGTATTTT.

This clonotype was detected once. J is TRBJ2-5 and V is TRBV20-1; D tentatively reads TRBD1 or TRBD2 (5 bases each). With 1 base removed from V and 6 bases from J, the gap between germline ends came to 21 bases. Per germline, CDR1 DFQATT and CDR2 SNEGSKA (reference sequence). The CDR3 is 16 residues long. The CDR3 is CSARAAAGAPSQTQYF. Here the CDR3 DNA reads TGCAGTGCTAGAGCTGCCGCCGGGGCCCCCTCGCAGACCCAGTACTTC.

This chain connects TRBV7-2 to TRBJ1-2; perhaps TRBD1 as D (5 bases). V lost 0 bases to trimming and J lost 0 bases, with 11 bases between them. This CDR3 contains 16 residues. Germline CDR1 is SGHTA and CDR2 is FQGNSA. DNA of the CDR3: TGTGCCAGCAGCTTAGCCGTAATACAGGCTAACTATGGCTACACCTTC. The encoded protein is CASSLAVIQANYGYTF. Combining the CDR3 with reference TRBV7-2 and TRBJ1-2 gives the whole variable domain GAGVSQSPSNKVTEKGKDVELRCDPISGHTALYWYRQSLGQGLEFLIYFQGNSAPDKSGLPSDRFSAERTGGSVSTLTIQRTQQEDSAVYLCASSLAVIQANYGYTFGSGTRLTVV.